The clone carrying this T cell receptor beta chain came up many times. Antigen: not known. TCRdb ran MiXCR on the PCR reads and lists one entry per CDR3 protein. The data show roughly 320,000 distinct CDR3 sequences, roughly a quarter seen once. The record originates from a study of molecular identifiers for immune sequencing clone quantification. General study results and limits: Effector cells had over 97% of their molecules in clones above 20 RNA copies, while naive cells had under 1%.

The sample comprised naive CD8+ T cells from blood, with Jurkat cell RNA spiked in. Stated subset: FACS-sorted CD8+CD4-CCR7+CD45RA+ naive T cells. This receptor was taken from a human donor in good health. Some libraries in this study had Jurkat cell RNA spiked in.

CDR3 DNA: TGTGCCAGCAGCCCCAACAGGGTTGGGCGGAACACTGAAGCTTTCTTT. Amino acid sequence: CASSPNRVGRNTEAFF. V gene TRBV3-1 combines with J gene TRBJ1-1; TRBD1 might be the D (6 bases). The germline V gene has CDR1 LGHDT and CDR2 YNNKEL (reference sequence). V lost 4 bases to trimming and J lost 1 base, with 16 bases between them. The CDR3 spans 16 residues.